The clone carrying this T cell receptor beta chain was counted ten times or more. No antigen is known for it. The CDR3 extends over 13 amino acids. Time point: healthy volunteer bleed at 6 weeks. The authors' total RNA extraction used unfractionated whole blood. Separate cDNA molecules received unique molecular identifiers, which the library attached to them. Via MiXCR, TCRdb re-called the RACE reads, giving one row per CDR3 protein. Here the sample spans over 35,000 distinct CDR3 sequences, around 3.6% being singletons. The data are from a study of human T cells and chemical hapten exposure. Study in general: Per-sample variation in TCR yield stemmed mainly from small pooled library volume differences.

The study's findings and limits: TCRs at high frequency, those above 1 in 1000, did not change with DPC sensitization.

The origin of this receptor is a human donor in good health. Some clones in this sample may be carry-over from other donors' samples. The genes are TRBV21-1 and TRBJ2-7; no check of the table's D call, TRBD2, against the DNA was made. TRBV21-1 corresponds to a pseudogene. The material sequenced was whole blood. CDR3 nucleotides: TGTGCCACCGGCCCTAGCGGGAGGGACGAGCAGTACTTC. It is translated as CATGPSGRDEQYF.